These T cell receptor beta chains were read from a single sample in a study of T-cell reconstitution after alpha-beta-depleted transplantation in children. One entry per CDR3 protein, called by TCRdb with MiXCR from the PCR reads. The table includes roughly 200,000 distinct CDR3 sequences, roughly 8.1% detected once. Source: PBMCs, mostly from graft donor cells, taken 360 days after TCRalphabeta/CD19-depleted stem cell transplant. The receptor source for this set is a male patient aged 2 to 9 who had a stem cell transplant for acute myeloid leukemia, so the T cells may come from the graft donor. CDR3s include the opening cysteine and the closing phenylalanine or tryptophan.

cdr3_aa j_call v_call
CASSQESLPGYANTEAFF TRBJ1-1 TRBV4-1
CASSPVSGGKTQYF TRBJ2-5 TRBV18
CASSRGREGQPQHF TRBJ1-5 TRBV18
CSVAGAGANVLTF TRBJ2-6 TRBV29-1
CASSLVGLGTWANTGELFF TRBJ2-2 TRBV11-2
CASSPLSGPYEQYF TRBJ2-7 TRBV18
CSARVRVGYTF TRBJ1-2 TRBV20-1
CASSPLTGPGELFF TRBJ2-2 TRBV5-1
CASRQVSNTEAFF TRBJ1-1 TRBV6-1
CASSDIWDTNEKLFF TRBJ1-4 TRBV2
CASGISFETSGRLDPYEQYF TRBJ2-7 TRBV6-5
CASSRQGLLSNEKLFF TRBJ1-4 TRBV5-1
CASSYSKGLSYNEQFF TRBJ2-1 TRBV6-5
CASNPGTSQETQYF TRBJ2-5 TRBV6-1
CAISEPGRSEQYF TRBJ2-7 TRBV10-3
CSAREWAGGTYNEQFF TRBJ2-1 TRBV20-1
CSARVTRITDTQYF TRBJ2-3 TRBV20-1
CASSPRPRTSQETQYF TRBJ2-5 TRBV12-3/TRBV12-4
CSARGGGPYNEQFF TRBJ2-1 TRBV20-1
CASTDTGVTGELFF TRBJ2-2 TRBV5-1
CASSLGTLIYNEQFF TRBJ2-1 TRBV5-1
CASSPLRDRAVKNIQYF TRBJ2-4 TRBV18
CSVFPGNEQFF TRBJ2-1 TRBV29-1
CASNWTPTQETQYF TRBJ2-5 TRBV2
CASSSRGGGNEQFF TRBJ2-1 TRBV18
CAISSQGNPEAFF TRBJ1-1 TRBV10-3
CATSREIPGGTIADTQYF TRBJ2-3 TRBV15
CASSEYLAGTYEQYF TRBJ2-7 TRBV25-1
CASSLEHLVNEQFF TRBJ2-1 TRBV12-3/TRBV12-4
CASSQVGKVYGYTF TRBJ1-2 TRBV4-3